The 18 T cell receptor beta chains below all came from one sample that was sequenced in a study of blood T cells in healthy people across ages (dated by TCRdb to the mid-2010s). The library was prepared using 5' RACE. Sequenced using an Illumina HiSeq 2500. The second PCR ran for about 6 to 12 cycles and used a J-beta primer mix along with a sample-barcoded 5' primer. Clones were called with MiXCR by TCRdb after fastp trimmed the public reads at Q25, and only in-frame beta chains were retained. For every CDR3 protein sequence, its rows merge into one entry that carries the most common genes and DNA. Recorded for this sample are about 1,500,000 distinct CDR3 sequences; 28% of them occurred a single time. The ten top clones hold approximately 7.7% of the sample. Sequenced sample: blood. The source of these receptors is a woman aged 25 to 39 in good health.

This clonotype was seen repeatedly, ten times or more. J is TRBJ2-7 and V is TRBV20-1; tentative D call: TRBD2 (6 bases). The ends were cut back, 3 bases at V and 6 bases at J, with 15 bases in the middle. Germline values: CDR1 DFQATT, CDR2 SNEGSKA (reference sequence). CDR3 length: 13 amino acids. CDR3 in amino acids: CSASPTRGSEQYF. CDR3 coding DNA: TGCAGTGCTAGCCCGACTAGAGGGAGCGAGCAGTACTTC.

The table lists this clonotype with many counts. The chain uses TRBV20-1 and TRBJ2-7; D not certain. CDR3 length equals 14 residues. The ends were cut back, 3 bases at V and 2 bases at J, with 14 bases in the middle. Germline values: CDR1 DFQATT, CDR2 SNEGSKA (reference sequence). The CDR3 DNA is TGCAGTGCTAGTCTCAGGTCAAGGACCTACGAGCAGTACTTC. Amino acid sequence: CSASLRSRTYEQYF.

The CDR3 loop is CSAEGSTYEQYF. DNA for the CDR3: TGCAGTGCCGAGGGATCAACCTACGAGCAGTACTTC. V is TRBV20-1 and J is TRBJ2-7, with D maybe TRBD2 (5 bases). V was clipped by 6 bases and J by 2 bases, with 11 bases between them. The CDR3 is made up of 12 amino acids. The germline CDR1 and CDR2 sequences are DFQATT and SNEGSKA (reference sequence).

The rearrangement links TRBV7-9 to TRBJ2-1; the match to TRBD2 covers 7 bases. Per germline, CDR1 SEHNR and CDR2 FQNEAQ (reference sequence). V lost 3 bases, J lost 10 bases, and 9 bases stayed unmatched. This CDR3 region has 14 residues. The CDR3 DNA follows: TGTGCCAGCAGCTTTGGCAGCGGGAAAGAAGAGCAGTTCTTC. Translating it yields CASSFGSGKEEQFF. Filled out from reference TRBV7-9 and TRBJ2-1, the complete variable domain reads DTGVSQNPRHKITKRGQNVTFRCDPISEHNRLYWYRQTLGQGPEFLTYFQNEAQLEKSRLLSDRFSAERPKGSFSTLEIQRTEQGDSAMYLCASSFGSGKEEQFFGPGTRLTVL.

This clonotype has a count of ten or more. The J gene is TRBJ1-1, the V gene TRBV2, with D possibly TRBD1 on 5 matching bases. The CDR3 is 13 residues long. Germline-derived CDR1 and CDR2 are SNHLY and FYNNEI. Trimming stripped 3 bases from V and 4 bases from J, with 9 bases between. CDR3 nucleotides: TGTGCCAGCAGTGACCAGGGAGTCACTGAAGCTTTCTTT. Protein product: CASSDQGVTEAFF.

V and J are TRBV12-3 or TRBV12-4 and TRBJ1-2; the match to TRBD1 covers 8 bases. The V gene end was trimmed by 6 bases and the J gene end by 2 bases; junction bases not matched to a gene: 5. The CDR3 extends over 14 amino acids. The CDR3 sequence is CASSQRTGNYGYTF. The CDR3 DNA reads TGTGCCAGCAGCCAGAGGACAGGGAACTATGGCTACACCTTC.

Concerning this clonotype: This may arise from a read error, as a much more abundant clone is one base away. Written as DNA, the CDR3 is TGCGGCGTTGAAGATGTCTACGAGCAGTACTTC. It is translated as CGVEDVYEQYF. J is TRBJ2-7 and V is TRBV29-1; D unresolved. Germline loops: CDR1 SQVTM, CDR2 ANQGSEA. This CDR3 is 11 amino acids long.

This clonotype occurred a few times. V is TRBV30 and J is TRBJ1-1; 10 nucleotides match TRBD1. The germline V gene has CDR1 GTSNPN and CDR2 SVGIG (reference sequence). The CDR3 runs 14 residues. Losses at the gene ends were 4 bases for V and 5 bases for J; bases not matched to a gene: 7. CDR3 region: CAWTTGTGVTEAFF. CDR3 DNA sequence: TGTGCCTGGACGACCGGGACAGGGGTGACTGAAGCTTTCTTT.

This sequence joins TRBV6-5 and TRBJ1-2, with 9 bases identical to TRBD1. V shed 5 bases, J shed 6 bases, and the junction held 10 bases outside the gene matches. Per the germline V gene, CDR1 is MNHEY and CDR2 is SVGAGI. This CDR3 contains 15 residues. As DNA, the CDR3 is TGTGCCAGCAGTGAAACAGGGGGCTTGTTTAATGGCTACACCTTC. Encoded protein: CASSETGGLFNGYTF.

This clonotype was counted at least ten times. The chain recombines TRBV20-1 with TRBJ2-7; no definite D call. The CDR3 consists of 11 residues. Germline CDR1 and CDR2: DFQATT and SNEGSKA (reference sequence). Trimming shortened V by 4 bases and J by 4 bases, and 8 bases separated the two germline ends. CDR3 region: CSAIKDYEQYF. CDR3 coding DNA: TGCAGTGCTATTAAAGATTACGAGCAGTACTTC.

This clonotype has a single count. The junction shows a germline mismatch at one end, possibly a read error. The chain combines TRBV18 with TRBJ2-3; 8 positions match TRBD2. CDR3 length: 16 residues. Per the germline V gene, CDR1 is KGHSH and CDR2 is LQKENI. This CDR3 is CASSPPLLAGPDTQYF. DNA of the CDR3: TGTGCCAGCTCACCACCTCTCCTAGCGGGTCCAGATACTCAGTATTTT. The complete variable domain, with remaining parts taken from reference TRBV18 and TRBJ2-3, reads NAGVMQNPRHLVRRRGQEARLRCSPMKGHSHVYWYRQLPEEGLKFMVYLQKENIIDESGMPKERFSAEFPKEGPSILRIQQVVRGDSAAYFCASSPPLLAGPDTQYFGPGTRLTVL.

Ten or more counts support this clonotype. The chain links TRBV12-3 or TRBV12-4 to TRBJ2-4; TRBD2 is a possible D gene (5 bases). Trimming removed 3 bases at V and 3 bases at J, with 9 bases between. The CDR3 length is 14 residues. In nucleotides, the CDR3 is TGTGCCAGCAGTTTCGAAGGAGGCAAAAACATTCAGTACTTC. Protein sequence: CASSFEGGKNIQYF.

This clonotype was observed many times. The chain uses TRBV5-4 and TRBJ2-3; no clear D. Germline assignment: CDR1 SGHNT and CDR2 YYREEE (reference sequence). V lost 6 bases to trimming and J lost 0 bases, with 11 bases between them. The CDR3 extends over 14 amino acids. The CDR3 loop reads CASTLTISTDTQYF. CDR3 nucleotide sequence: TGTGCCAGCACTCTGACAATCAGCACAGATACGCAGTATTTT.

The V and J genes are TRBV2 and TRBJ1-1; D is uncertain. V lost 7 bases and J 1 base, leaving 13 bases between the germline ends. The CDR3 spans 14 residues. The V gene's germline CDR1 is SNHLY and CDR2 FYNNEI. The CDR3 sequence is CASTPWGENTEAFF. The CDR3 DNA sequence: TGTGCCAGCACCCCGTGGGGAGAGAACACTGAAGCTTTCTTT.

This clonotype was seen repeatedly, ten times or more. One end of the junction does not line up with germline, which may come from a read error. The chain combines TRBV20-1 with TRBJ2-5; D may be TRBD2 (5 bases). The length of the CDR3 is 12 residues. Germline CDR1 is DFQATT and CDR2 is SNEGSKA (reference sequence). CDR3 nucleotides: TGCAGTGCTGGAGATATAGCGGAGACCCAGTACTTC. It is translated as CSAGDIAETQYF.

With regard to this clonotype: A much more abundant neighbour one base away suggests this may be a read error. The chain links TRBV5-1 to TRBJ2-5; the match to TRBD2 covers 15 bases. The V gene's germline CDR1 is SGHRS and CDR2 YFSETQ. V lost 4 bases and J lost 6; bases outside the gene matches: 4. The CDR3 loop spans 15 amino acids. Here the CDR3 reads CASSGGLAGGQTQYF. In DNA form, the CDR3 reads TGCGCCAGCAGCGGGGGACTAGCGGGGGGCCAGACCCAGTACTTC.

This clonotype was seen only a few times. The rearrangement joins TRBV12-3 or TRBV12-4 to TRBJ2-6, with D perhaps matching TRBD2 (7 bases). Between the trimmed V and J ends, which lost 1 base and 4 bases, there was a span of 11 bases. This CDR3 has 16 amino acids. In nucleotides, the CDR3 is TGTGCCAGCAGTTTAGTAGGGGGAGGGGGGGCCAACGTCCTGACTTTC. This gives the protein CASSLVGGGGANVLTF.

The chain links TRBV6-1 to TRBJ2-4, with D possibly being TRBD2 (5 bases). With 6 bases removed from V and 4 bases from J, the gap between germline ends came to 10 bases. Germline-derived CDR1 and CDR2 are MNHNS and SASEGT. CDR3 length equals 13 residues. The CDR3 sequence is CASSWTEKNIQYF. In DNA form, the CDR3 reads TGTGCCAGCAGCTGGACTGAGAAAAACATTCAGTACTTC.